This T cell receptor beta chain was captured by sequencing in a study of CD8+CD57+ T cells in acquired aplastic anemia. Points from the study as a whole: Researchers report that around 31 CD8+ CDR3 sequences appeared in both patients and controls.

To note about this clonotype: Its target is unknown.

Genomic DNA templated the TCR beta VDJ and CDR3 profiling. TCRdb re-analysed the reads in MiXCR, keeping a single row per CDR3 protein. The profile shows 200,000 to 250,000 distinct CDR3 sequences, 34% of them singletons. This CDR3 region has 14 residues. Trimming removed 5 bases at V and 11 bases at J, with 19 bases between. CDR1 and CDR2 from the germline V gene are KGHDR and SFDVKD. Sample: sorted CD4+, CD8+, or CD8+CD57+ T cells (not recorded which) from PBMCs. This sequence joins TRBV24-1 and TRBJ2-3; possible D gene TRBD2, 6 bases. This TCR was sampled from a human donor in good health, serving as a control. The CDR3 nucleotides read TGTGCCACCAGTGGGGGGGTTGGGTACAATGAGCAGTATTTT. Protein sequence: CATSGGVGYNEQYF.